The T cell receptor beta chain described here comes from a study of T cells after yellow fever vaccination. The CDR3 spans 17 residues. The V and J ends lost 3 bases and 2 bases, in that order; junction bases with no gene match: 5. The germline CDR1 and CDR2 sequences are MDHEN and SYDVKM. This clonotype was found many times. Its antigen is undetermined. Findings of the study overall: The CD4 and CD8 compartments had a small share of their clonotypes in common.

MiXCR was run by TCRdb on the 5' RACE reads, yielding one entry per CDR3 protein. Of a few hundred thousand distinct CDR3 sequences listed, under 7.5% are singletons. The chain recombines TRBV28 with TRBJ2-3; TRBD2 matches 13 bases. Sequenced material: PBMCs, taken 5 days after the yellow fever booster vaccination. The source of this sequence is a man aged 25 to 40 who received the YFV17D yellow fever vaccine. The CDR3 region has the DNA TGTGCCAGCAGTTTTCCGGGACTAGCGGGGCTCACAGATACGCAGTATTTT. Its translation: CASSFPGLAGLTDTQYF.